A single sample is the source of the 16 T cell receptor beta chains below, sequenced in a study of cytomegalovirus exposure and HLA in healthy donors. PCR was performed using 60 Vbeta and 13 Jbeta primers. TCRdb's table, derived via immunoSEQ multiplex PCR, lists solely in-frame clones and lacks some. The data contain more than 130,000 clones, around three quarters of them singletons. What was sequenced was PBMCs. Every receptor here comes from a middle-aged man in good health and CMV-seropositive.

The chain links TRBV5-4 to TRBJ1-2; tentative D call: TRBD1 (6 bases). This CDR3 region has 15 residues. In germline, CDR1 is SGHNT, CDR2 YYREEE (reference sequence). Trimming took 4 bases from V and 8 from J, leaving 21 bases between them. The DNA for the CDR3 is TGTGCCAGCAGCCCACGGGTACAGGGAGACGGCGGCTACACCTTC. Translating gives CASSPRVQGDGGYTF.

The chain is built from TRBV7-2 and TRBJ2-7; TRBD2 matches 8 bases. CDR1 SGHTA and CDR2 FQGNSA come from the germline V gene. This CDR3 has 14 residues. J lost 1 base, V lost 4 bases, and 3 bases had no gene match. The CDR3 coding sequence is TGTGCCAGCAGCTACCGGGAGGGGTCCTACGAGCAGTACTTC. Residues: CASSYREGSYEQYF.

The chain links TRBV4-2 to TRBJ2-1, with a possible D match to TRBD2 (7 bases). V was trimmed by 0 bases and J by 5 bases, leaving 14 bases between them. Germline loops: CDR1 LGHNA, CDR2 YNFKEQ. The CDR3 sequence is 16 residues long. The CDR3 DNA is TGTGCCAGCAGCCAAGATGGGCGGGGGCCTGACAATGAGCAGTTCTTC. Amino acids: CASSQDGRGPDNEQFF.

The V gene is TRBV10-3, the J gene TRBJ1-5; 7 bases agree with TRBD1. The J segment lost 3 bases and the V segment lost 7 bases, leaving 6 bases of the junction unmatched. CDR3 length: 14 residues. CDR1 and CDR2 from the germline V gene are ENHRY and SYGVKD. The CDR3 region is CAINDRVTNQPQHF. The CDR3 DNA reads TGTGCCATCAATGACAGGGTTACCAATCAGCCCCAGCATTTT.

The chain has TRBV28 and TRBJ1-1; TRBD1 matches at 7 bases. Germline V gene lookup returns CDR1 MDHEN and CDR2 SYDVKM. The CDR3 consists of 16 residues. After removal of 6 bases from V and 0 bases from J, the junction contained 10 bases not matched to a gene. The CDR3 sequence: CASSRDRIRMNTEAFF. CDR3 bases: TGTGCCAGCAGCAGGGACAGAATAAGAATGAACACTGAAGCTTTCTTT.

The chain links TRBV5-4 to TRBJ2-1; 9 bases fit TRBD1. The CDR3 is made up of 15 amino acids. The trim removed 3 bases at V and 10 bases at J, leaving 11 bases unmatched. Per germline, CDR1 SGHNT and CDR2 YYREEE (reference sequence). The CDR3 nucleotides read TGTGCCAGCAGCTCACCGGGACAGGGTGCCGGAGAGCAGTTCTTC. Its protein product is CASSSPGQGAGEQFF.

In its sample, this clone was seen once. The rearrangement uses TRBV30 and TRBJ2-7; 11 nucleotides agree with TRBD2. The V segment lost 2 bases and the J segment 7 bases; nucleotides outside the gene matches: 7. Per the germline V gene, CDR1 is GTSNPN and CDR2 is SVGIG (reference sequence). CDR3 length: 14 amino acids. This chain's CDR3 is CAWSQLAGAQEQYF. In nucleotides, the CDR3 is TGTGCCTGGAGTCAACTAGCGGGAGCTCAAGAGCAGTACTTC.

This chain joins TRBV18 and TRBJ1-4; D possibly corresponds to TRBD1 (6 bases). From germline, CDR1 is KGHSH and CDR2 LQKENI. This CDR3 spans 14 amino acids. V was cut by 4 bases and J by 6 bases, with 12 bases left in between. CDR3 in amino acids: CASSRRQADEKLFF. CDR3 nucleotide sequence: TGTGCCAGCTCACGCCGACAGGCGGATGAAAAACTGTTTTTT.

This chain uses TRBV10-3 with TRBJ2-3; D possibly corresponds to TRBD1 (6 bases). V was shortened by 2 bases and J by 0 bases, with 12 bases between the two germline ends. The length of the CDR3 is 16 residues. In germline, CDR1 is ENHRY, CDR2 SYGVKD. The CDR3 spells CAISEGQGGSTDTQYF. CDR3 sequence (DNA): TGTGCCATCAGTGAGGGACAAGGGGGAAGCACAGATACGCAGTATTTT.

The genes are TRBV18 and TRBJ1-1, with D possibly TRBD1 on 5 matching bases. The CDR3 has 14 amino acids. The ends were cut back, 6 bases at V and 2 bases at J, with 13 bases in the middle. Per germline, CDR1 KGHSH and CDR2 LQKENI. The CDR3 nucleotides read TGTGCCAGCTCGGGGCTAGGGGCTAACACTGAAGCTTTCTTT. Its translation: CASSGLGANTEAFF.

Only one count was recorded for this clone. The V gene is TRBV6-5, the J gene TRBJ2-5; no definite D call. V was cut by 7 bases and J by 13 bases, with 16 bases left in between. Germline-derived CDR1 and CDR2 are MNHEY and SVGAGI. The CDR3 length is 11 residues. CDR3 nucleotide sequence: TGTGCCAGCACCTATTTAGGAGTTCCGTACTTC. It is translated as CASTYLGVPYF.

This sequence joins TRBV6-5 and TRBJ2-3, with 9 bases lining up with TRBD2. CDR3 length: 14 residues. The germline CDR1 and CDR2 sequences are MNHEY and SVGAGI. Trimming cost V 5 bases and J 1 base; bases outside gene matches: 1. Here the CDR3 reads CASSKRGGTDTQYF. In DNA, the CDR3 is TGTGCCAGCAGTAAGCGGGGGGGCACAGATACGCAGTATTTT.

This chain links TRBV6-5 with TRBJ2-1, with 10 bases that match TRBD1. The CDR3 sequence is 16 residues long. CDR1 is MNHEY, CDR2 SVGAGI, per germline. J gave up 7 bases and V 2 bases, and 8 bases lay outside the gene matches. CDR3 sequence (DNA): TGTGCCAGCAGTTACCTGGGGACAGGGGTTAGGAATGAGCAGTTCTTC. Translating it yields CASSYLGTGVRNEQFF.

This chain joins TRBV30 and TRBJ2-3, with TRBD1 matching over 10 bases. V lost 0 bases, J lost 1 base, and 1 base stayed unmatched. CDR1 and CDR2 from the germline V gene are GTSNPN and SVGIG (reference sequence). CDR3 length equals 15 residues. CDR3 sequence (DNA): TGTGCCTGGAGTGTAGGGACAGGGGGCACAGATACGCAGTATTTT. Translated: CAWSVGTGGTDTQYF.

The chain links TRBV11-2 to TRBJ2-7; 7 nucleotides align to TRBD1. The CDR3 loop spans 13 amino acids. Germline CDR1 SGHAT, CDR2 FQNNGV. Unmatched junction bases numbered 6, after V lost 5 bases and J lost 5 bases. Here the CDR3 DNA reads TGTGCCAGCAGCACCCAACAGGGGAACGAGCAGTACTTC. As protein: CASSTQQGNEQYF.

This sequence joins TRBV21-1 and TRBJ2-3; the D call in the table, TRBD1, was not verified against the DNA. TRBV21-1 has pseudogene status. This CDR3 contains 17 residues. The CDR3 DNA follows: TGTGCCAGCAGCATTCGAACCGGGACAGGGGGCACAGATACGCAGTATTTT. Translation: CASSIRTGTGGTDTQYF.